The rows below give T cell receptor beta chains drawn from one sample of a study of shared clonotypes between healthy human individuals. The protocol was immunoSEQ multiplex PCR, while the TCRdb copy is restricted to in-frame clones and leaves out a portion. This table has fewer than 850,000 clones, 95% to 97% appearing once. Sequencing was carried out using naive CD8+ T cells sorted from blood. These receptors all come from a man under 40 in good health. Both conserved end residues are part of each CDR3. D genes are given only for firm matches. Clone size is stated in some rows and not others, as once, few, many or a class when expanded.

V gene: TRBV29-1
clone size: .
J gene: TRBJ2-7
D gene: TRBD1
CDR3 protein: CSVDYGTGYEQYF
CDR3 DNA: TGCAGCGTTGACTATGGGACAGGCTACGAGCAGTACTTC

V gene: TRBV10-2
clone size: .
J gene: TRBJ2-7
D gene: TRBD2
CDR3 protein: CASMGNGYSGARYEQYF
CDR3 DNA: TGCGCCAGCATGGGGAATGGTTACAGCGGGGCTCGCTACGAGCAGTACTTC

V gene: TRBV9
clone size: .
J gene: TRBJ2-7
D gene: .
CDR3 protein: CASSVDQGANYEQYF
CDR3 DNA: TGTGCCAGCAGCGTAGACCAAGGGGCCAACTACGAGCAGTACTTC

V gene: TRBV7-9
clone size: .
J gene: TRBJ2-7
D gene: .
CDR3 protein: CASSLVVYEQYF
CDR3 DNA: TGTGCCAGCAGCTTAGTGGTGTACGAGCAGTACTTC

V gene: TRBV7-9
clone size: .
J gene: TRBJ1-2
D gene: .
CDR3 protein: CASSLRSLDSLNYGYTF
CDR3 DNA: TGTGCCAGCAGCTTAAGGTCCCTAGACAGTCTTAACTATGGCTACACCTTC

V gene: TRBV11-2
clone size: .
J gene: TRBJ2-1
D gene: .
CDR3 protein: CASSLTYEQFF
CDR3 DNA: TGTGCCAGCAGCTTAACCTATGAGCAGTTCTTC

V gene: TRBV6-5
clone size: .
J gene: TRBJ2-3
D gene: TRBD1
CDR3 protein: CASTRDRTQYF
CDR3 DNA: TGTGCCAGCACCAGGGACAGAACGCAGTATTTT

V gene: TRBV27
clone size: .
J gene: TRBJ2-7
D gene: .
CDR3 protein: CASSSYRTEYEQYF
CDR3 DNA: TGTGCCAGCAGTTCCTACAGGACAGAGTACGAGCAGTACTTC

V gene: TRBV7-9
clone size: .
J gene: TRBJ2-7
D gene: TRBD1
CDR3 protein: CASETGVSGEQYF
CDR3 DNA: TGTGCCAGCGAGACAGGGGTTTCGGGCGAGCAGTACTTC

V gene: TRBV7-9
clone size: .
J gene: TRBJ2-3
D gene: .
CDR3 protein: CASSAGPGNTDTQYF
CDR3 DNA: TGTGCCAGCAGCGCGGGTCCGGGTAACACAGATACGCAGTATTTT

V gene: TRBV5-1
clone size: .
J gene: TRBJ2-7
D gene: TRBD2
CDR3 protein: CASSLAGQTSELTYEQYF
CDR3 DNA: TGCGCCAGCAGCTTGGCCGGCCAGACTAGCGAGCTCACTTACGAGCAGTACTTC

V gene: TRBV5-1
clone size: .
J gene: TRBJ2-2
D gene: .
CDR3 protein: CASSLRLATGELFF
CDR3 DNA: TGCGCCAGCAGCTTGAGGCTAGCCACCGGGGAGCTGTTTTTT

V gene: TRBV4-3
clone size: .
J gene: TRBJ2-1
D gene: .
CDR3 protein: CASSQDRSAGSYNEQFF
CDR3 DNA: TGCGCCAGCAGCCAAGATCGTAGCGCAGGATCCTACAATGAGCAGTTCTTC

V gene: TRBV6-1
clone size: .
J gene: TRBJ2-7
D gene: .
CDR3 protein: CASSEANRGGYEQYF
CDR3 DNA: TGTGCCAGCAGTGAAGCGAATAGGGGGGGGTACGAGCAGTACTTC

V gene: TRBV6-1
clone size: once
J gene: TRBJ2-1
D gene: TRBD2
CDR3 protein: CASSEALISTSKSYNEQFF
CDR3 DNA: TGTGCCAGCAGTGAAGCGCTTATATCGACTAGCAAATCCTACAATGAGCAGTTCTTC

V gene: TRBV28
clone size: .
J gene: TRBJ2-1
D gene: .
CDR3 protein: CASSPIAANEQFF
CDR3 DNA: TGTGCCAGCAGTCCTATAGCGGCGAATGAGCAGTTCTTC

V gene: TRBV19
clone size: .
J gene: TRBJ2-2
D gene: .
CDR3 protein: CASRGWRTNGYANTGELFF
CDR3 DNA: TGTGCCAGTAGGGGATGGCGGACCAACGGCTACGCGAACACCGGGGAGCTGTTTTTT

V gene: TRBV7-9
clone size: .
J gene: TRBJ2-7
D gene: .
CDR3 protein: CATGTSNGYEQYF
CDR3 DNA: TGTGCCACCGGGACATCCAACGGATACGAGCAGTACTTC

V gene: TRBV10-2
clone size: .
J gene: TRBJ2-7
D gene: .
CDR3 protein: CASSEFRGLNEQYF
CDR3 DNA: TGCGCCAGCAGTGAGTTTAGGGGCCTAAACGAGCAGTACTTC

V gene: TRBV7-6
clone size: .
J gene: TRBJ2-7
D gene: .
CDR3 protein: CASSLGGLRYEQYF
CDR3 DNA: TGTGCCAGCAGCTTAGGTGGACTAAGATACGAGCAGTACTTC

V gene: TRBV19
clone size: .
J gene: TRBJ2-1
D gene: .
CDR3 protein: CASSTDGYNEQFF
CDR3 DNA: TGTGCCAGTAGTACGGACGGCTACAATGAGCAGTTCTTC

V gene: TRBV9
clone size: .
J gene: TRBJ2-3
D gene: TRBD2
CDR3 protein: CASSETSGSTDTQYF
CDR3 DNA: TGTGCCAGCAGCGAGACTAGCGGGAGTACAGATACGCAGTATTTT

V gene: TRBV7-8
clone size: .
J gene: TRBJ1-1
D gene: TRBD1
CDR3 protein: CASSFLHRDRENTEAFF
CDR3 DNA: TGTGCCAGCAGCTTTCTACACCGGGACAGGGAAAACACTGAAGCTTTCTTT

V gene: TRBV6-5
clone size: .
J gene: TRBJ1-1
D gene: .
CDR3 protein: CASSLGATEAFF
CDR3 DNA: TGTGCCAGCAGTCTCGGGGCCACTGAAGCTTTCTTT

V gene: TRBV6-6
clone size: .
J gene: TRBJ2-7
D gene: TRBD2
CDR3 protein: CASTSGRKDEQYF
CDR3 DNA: TGTGCCAGCACTAGCGGGAGGAAGGACGAGCAGTACTTC

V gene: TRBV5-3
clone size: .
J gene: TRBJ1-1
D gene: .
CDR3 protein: CARSLCPGTRNTEAFF
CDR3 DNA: TGTGCCAGAAGCTTGTGTCCCGGGACAAGGAACACTGAAGCTTTCTTT

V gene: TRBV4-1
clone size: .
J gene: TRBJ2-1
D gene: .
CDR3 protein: CASSQRGSGEQFF
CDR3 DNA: TGCGCCAGCAGCCAACGGGGGAGTGGCGAGCAGTTCTTC

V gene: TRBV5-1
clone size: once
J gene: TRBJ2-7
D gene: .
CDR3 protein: CASSLGQSSYEQYF
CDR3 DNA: TGCGCCAGCAGCCTCGGACAGAGCTCCTACGAGCAGTACTTC

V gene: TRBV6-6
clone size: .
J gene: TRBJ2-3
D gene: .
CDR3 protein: CASSPRRSDTQYF
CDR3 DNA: TGTGCCAGCAGTCCACGAAGGTCAGATACGCAGTATTTT

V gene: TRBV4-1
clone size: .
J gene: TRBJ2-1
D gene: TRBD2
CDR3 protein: CASSPWVAGVLDNEQFF
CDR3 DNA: TGCGCCAGCAGCCCTTGGGTAGCGGGAGTTCTCGACAATGAGCAGTTCTTC

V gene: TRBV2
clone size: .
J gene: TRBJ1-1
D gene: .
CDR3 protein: CASKRWAEAFF
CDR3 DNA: TGTGCCAGCAAACGGTGGGCTGAAGCTTTCTTT

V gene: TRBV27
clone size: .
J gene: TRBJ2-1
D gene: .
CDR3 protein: CASSLPYRDEQFF
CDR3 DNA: TGTGCCAGCAGTTTACCGTACAGGGACGAGCAGTTCTTC

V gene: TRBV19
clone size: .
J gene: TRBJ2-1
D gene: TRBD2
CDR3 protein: CASSITSGYNEQFF
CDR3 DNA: TGTGCCAGTAGTATTACTAGCGGTTACAATGAGCAGTTCTTC

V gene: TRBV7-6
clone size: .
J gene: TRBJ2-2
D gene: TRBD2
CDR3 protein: CASSHESGLAITGELFF
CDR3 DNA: TGTGCCAGCAGCCATGAATCGGGACTAGCGATCACCGGGGAGCTGTTTTTT

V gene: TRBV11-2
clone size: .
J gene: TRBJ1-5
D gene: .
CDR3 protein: CASSFTGSGQPQHF
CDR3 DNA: TGTGCCAGCAGCTTCACAGGGTCTGGTCAGCCCCAGCATTTT

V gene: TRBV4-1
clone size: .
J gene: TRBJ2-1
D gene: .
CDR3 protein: CASSHLGGGSPYNEQFF
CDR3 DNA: TGCGCCAGCAGCCACTTAGGGGGCGGGAGTCCGTACAATGAGCAGTTCTTC

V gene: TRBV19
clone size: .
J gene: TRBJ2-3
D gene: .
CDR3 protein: CASSIGAGSTDTQYF
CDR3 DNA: TGTGCCAGTAGTATTGGGGCGGGTAGCACAGATACGCAGTATTTT

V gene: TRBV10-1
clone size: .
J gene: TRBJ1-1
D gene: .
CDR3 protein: CASSLTENTEAFF
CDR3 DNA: TGCGCCAGCAGTCTAACAGAGAACACTGAAGCTTTCTTT

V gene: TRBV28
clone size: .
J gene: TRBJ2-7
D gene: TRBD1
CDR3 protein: CASSRLRTGASYEQYF
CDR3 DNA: TGTGCCAGCAGCCGCCTCCGGACAGGGGCTAGCTACGAGCAGTACTTC

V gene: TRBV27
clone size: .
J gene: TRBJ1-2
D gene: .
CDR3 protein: CASSTGFGYTF
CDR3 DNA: TGTGCCAGCAGTACAGGGTTTGGCTACACCTTC

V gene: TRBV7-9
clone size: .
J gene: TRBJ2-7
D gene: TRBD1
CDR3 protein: CASSLPGTGASYEQYF
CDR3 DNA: TGTGCCAGCAGCCTCCCCGGGACAGGAGCTAGCTACGAGCAGTACTTC

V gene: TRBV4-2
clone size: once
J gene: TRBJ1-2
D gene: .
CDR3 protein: CASSQDLNYGYTF
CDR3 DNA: TGTGCCAGCAGCCAAGATCTAAACTATGGCTACACCTTC